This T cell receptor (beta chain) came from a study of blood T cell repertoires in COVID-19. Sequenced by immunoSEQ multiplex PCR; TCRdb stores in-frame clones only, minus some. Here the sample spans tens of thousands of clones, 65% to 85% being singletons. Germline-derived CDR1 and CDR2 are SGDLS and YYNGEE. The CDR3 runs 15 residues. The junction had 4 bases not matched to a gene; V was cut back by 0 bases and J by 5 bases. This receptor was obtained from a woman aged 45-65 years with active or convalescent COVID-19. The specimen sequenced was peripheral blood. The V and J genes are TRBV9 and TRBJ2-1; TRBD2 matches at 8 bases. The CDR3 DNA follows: TGTGCCAGCAGCGTAGGACTAGCGATAAACAATGAGCAGTTCTTC. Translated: CASSVGLAINNEQFF.